This entry features one T cell receptor beta chain sequence. This sample is drawn from a study of blood T cell repertoires in COVID-19. V was trimmed by 2 bases and J by 4 bases, leaving 9 bases between them. Germline lookup yields CDR1 MNHEY and CDR2 SVGAGI. The CDR3 runs 14 residues. As handled by the study authors: Nucleated cell number was recorded as an estimate derived from reference gene primer amplification. TCRdb keeps only in-frame clones here, not all; method: immunoSEQ multiplex PCR. The V and J calls and clone size were taken over from that table, and D and trimming were inferred from the DNA. Of over 25,000 clones in the sample, around 81% were seen once.

Sequencing was done on a sample of peripheral blood. The sequence derives from a man aged 70 or older with acute or convalescent COVID-19. The chain combines TRBV6-5 with TRBJ1-5; perhaps TRBD1 as D (5 bases). The CDR3 DNA is TGTGCCAGCAGTTACGCTGGGGCGAATCAGCCCCAGCATTTT. Protein sequence: CASSYAGANQPQHF.